This T cell receptor (beta chain) appears in the sequencing data of a study of cytomegalovirus exposure and HLA in healthy donors. Regarding the study as a whole: TCR beta chains numbering 150 to 200 were designated cytomegalovirus-associated. In a later analysis, an Asian-associated ancestry cluster reportedly showed fewer N-insertions than the approximately 700-donor mean.

As to this clone: Its specificity is not known.

The PCR was carried out with 60 Vbeta primers and 13 Jbeta primers. Only in-frame clones appear in the TCRdb table, and some are missing; sequencing was by immunoSEQ multiplex PCR. The sample yields tens of thousands of clones, 75% to 80% seen once. Germline V gene lookup returns CDR1 KGHSH and CDR2 LQKENI. With 2 bases removed from V and 5 bases from J, the gap between germline ends came to 16 bases. There are 16 residues in the CDR3. Specimen: PBMCs. The source of this sequence is a female donor in good health and CMV-seronegative. The V gene is TRBV18, the J gene TRBJ1-3; D possibly corresponds to TRBD1 (5 bases). CDR3 DNA sequence: TGTGCCAGCTCACCAAACGCAGGGAAGGCGCGAAACACCATATATTTT. This sequence encodes CASSPNAGKARNTIYF.